This TCR beta chain was retrieved from a study of T-cell reconstitution after alpha-beta-depleted transplantation in children. This clonotype was recorded many times. Between the trimmed V and J ends, which lost 0 bases and 0 bases, there was a span of 12 bases. Germline V lookup: CDR1 SGHVS, CDR2 FNYEAQ. The CDR3 totals 17 residues. Preparation of the TCRbeta library was carried out with unique molecular identifiers. TCRdb reanalysed the PCR reads using MiXCR and keeps one entry per CDR3 protein. Here the sample spans roughly 590,000 distinct CDR3 sequences, 16% being singletons. The material was PBMCs from the stem cell graft donor, obtained from the stem cell graft. The gene calls are TRBV7-6 and TRBJ2-1; the D gene is possibly TRBD1 (5 bases). The clonotype comes from a human donor who donated a stem cell graft to a child with acute myeloid leukemia. The CDR3 loop reads CASSLAGAGSSYNEQFF. For the CDR3, the DNA is TGTGCCAGCAGCTTAGCAGGGGCAGGTAGCTCCTACAATGAGCAGTTCTTC.